This entry is about one TCR beta chain. The antigen is not known. CDR3 size: 14 residues. The V and J ends lost 1 base and 8 bases respectively, with 14 bases between them. In germline, CDR1 is SGHVS, CDR2 FNYEAQ. No neoadjuvant therapy was given to the selected pancreatic ductal adenocarcinoma patients before their surgery. The sample originates from a study of T cells in pancreatic ductal adenocarcinoma. General study results and limits: Tumor and blood clonality did not differ significantly, about 0.11 versus 0.072. Enrichment of CD45RO+ effector over naive T cells in tumors may bias clonality. This surgical cohort overrepresents the minority presenting with early-stage disease.

Sequencing used immunoSEQ multiplex PCR; TCRdb keeps in-frame clones, though not all of them. The sample has over 15,000 clones, around nine tenths seen once. Sequencing used PBMCs. V and J are TRBV7-6 and TRBJ1-2; D may be TRBD1 (5 bases). This sequence originates from a human donor with pancreatic ductal adenocarcinoma. CDR3 nucleotide sequence: TGTGCCAGCAGCTTAGGTACAGGCAGCAAAGGCTACACCTTC. Protein: CASSLGTGSKGYTF.